Following are 18 T cell receptor beta chains from one sample sequenced in a study of shared clonotypes between healthy human individuals. Naivety among CD8 cells was defined by CD45RO negativity and positive CCR7 selection, thereby excluding terminally differentiated effector memory CD45RA+ cells. Data came from immunoSEQ multiplex PCR; TCRdb stores just in-frame clones and leaves some out. Seen here are about 580,000 clones, roughly 98% observed once, and the top ten hold 0.3%. Material for sequencing was naive CD8+ T cells sorted from blood. All receptors come from a young man in good health.

V usage is TRBV5-5 and J usage is TRBJ1-2, with a tentative D call TRBD1 (6 bases). Germline values: CDR1 SGHKS, CDR2 YYEKEE (reference sequence). V lost 5 bases, J lost 2 bases, and 16 bases lay in between. The CDR3 is 15 amino acids. CDR3 sequence reads: CASSLVDSENYGYTF. CDR3 DNA sequence: TGTGCCAGCAGTCTTGTGGACAGCGAAAACTATGGCTACACCTTC.

This chain uses TRBV11-3 with TRBJ2-7; D call uncertain. The CDR3 runs to 13 residues. CDR1 is SGHNT and CDR2 is YENEEA in the germline V gene. Trimming stripped 3 bases from V and 3 bases from J, with 9 bases between. The CDR3: CASSFGFGYEQYF. CDR3 DNA sequence: TGTGCCAGCAGCTTTGGGTTTGGCTACGAGCAGTACTTC. Together with reference TRBV11-3 and TRBJ2-7, the CDR3 gives the full variable domain: EAGVVQSPRYKIIEKKQPVAFWCNPISGHNTLYWYLQNLGQGPELLIRYENEEAVDDSQLPKDRFSAERLKGVDSTLKIQPAELGDSAVYLCASSFGFGYEQYFGPGTRLTVT.

The chain combines TRBV7-6 with TRBJ2-3; 8 bases are shared with TRBD2. CDR3 length equals 17 residues. V trimming: 6 bases; J trimming: 2 bases; junction bases outside the gene matches: 13. CDR1 and CDR2 from the germline V gene are SGHVS and FNYEAQ. CDR3 nucleotide sequence: TGTGCCAGCAGTCTGTGGGGGGAGCGGGAGTTCACAGATACGCAGTATTTT. Translating it yields CASSLWGEREFTDTQYF.

The V call is TRBV5-1, the J call TRBJ2-7, with 10 bases identical to TRBD2. Germline trimming cut 3 bases from V and 1 base from J; bases unmatched to any gene: 4. CDR1 is SGHRS and CDR2 is YFSETQ in the germline V gene. The CDR3 consists of 15 residues. CDR3 in amino acids: CASSWVAGGSYEQYF. The CDR3 bases are TGCGCCAGCAGCTGGGTAGCGGGAGGTTCCTACGAGCAGTACTTC.

This chain joins TRBV27 and TRBJ2-5; D possibly matches TRBD1 or TRBD2 (5 bases each). CDR3 length equals 13 residues. Germline lookup yields CDR1 MNHEY and CDR2 SMNVEV (reference sequence). The germline V and J ends were trimmed by 6 bases and 0 bases, with 8 bases remaining between them. The CDR3 is CASRPGHQETQYF. Here the CDR3 DNA reads TGTGCCAGCAGACCGGGGCACCAAGAGACCCAGTACTTC.

The chain combines TRBV6-1 with TRBJ2-7; no clear D gene. CDR3 length: 11 amino acids. Germline V CDR1 and CDR2: MNHNS, SASEGT. The germline V and J ends were trimmed by 7 bases and 7 bases, with 11 bases remaining between them. CDR3 residues: CASIVGPEQYF. For the CDR3, the DNA is TGTGCCAGCATAGTCGGGCCGGAGCAGTACTTC.

CDR3 in DNA: TGCGCCAGCAGCTTAATGGGACAGGGAGACTATGGCTACACCTTC. It translates to CASSLMGQGDYGYTF. The rearrangement uses TRBV5-1 and TRBJ1-2; 9 positions match TRBD1. With 2 bases clipped from V and 3 bases from J, the junction kept 5 bases outside the gene matches. Germline V CDR1 and CDR2: SGHRS, YFSETQ. This CDR3 is 15 amino acids long.

V is TRBV28 and J is TRBJ1-5; D is unclear. Trimming left V 5 bases short and J 5 bases short, with 25 bases between. The CDR3 extends over 18 amino acids. Germline lookup yields CDR1 MDHEN and CDR2 SYDVKM. The CDR3 reads CASSTIAISRVLDQPQHF. The CDR3 DNA sequence: TGTGCCAGCAGTACCATTGCAATCAGCCGTGTGTTGGATCAGCCCCAGCATTTT. Full variable domain (remainder filled in from reference TRBV28 and TRBJ1-5): DVKVTQSSRYLVKRTGEKVFLECVQDMDHENMFWYRQDPGLGLRLIYFSYDVKMKEKGDIPEGYSVSREKKERFSLILESASTNQTSMYLCASSTIAISRVLDQPQHFGDGTRLSIL.

The chain employs TRBV7-6 and TRBJ2-5, with 10 bases lining up with TRBD2. Germline CDR1 reads SGHVS; CDR2 reads FNYEAQ. V shed 0 bases, J shed 5 bases, and the junction held 9 bases outside the gene matches. The CDR3 extends over 17 amino acids. The CDR3 nucleotides read TGTGCCAGCAGCTTAGCCGAGGGACTAGCGTTCCGCGAGACCCAGTACTTC. This gives the protein CASSLAEGLAFRETQYF.

This chain links TRBV29-1 with TRBJ2-7; tentative D call: TRBD1 (5 bases). Germline CDR1 SQVTM, CDR2 ANQGSEA. Trimming stripped 0 bases from V and 0 bases from J, with 15 bases between. The CDR3 totals 16 residues. CDR3 residues: CSVEDLGQPNSYEQYF. CDR3 DNA: TGCAGCGTTGAAGATCTAGGACAACCTAACTCCTACGAGCAGTACTTC.

The CDR3 coding sequence is TGTGCCAGCAGCTCCGTCGGGGGGTTTCATCAGCCCCAGCATTTT. Its translation is CASSSVGGFHQPQHF. The chain couples TRBV7-9 to TRBJ1-5; D may be TRBD1 (5 bases). V gave up 4 bases and J gave up 5 bases, with 15 bases separating them. Germline values: CDR1 SEHNR, CDR2 FQNEAQ (reference sequence). This CDR3 spans 15 amino acids.

J is TRBJ2-2 and V is TRBV7-3; 7 nucleotides align to TRBD2. The germline gives CDR1 SGHTA, CDR2 FQGTGA. The CDR3 covers 15 residues. Trimming removed 4 bases from V and 0 bases from J; junction bases left unmatched: 2. The CDR3 sequence: CASSSTSANTGELFF. The CDR3 DNA is TGTGCCAGCAGCTCTACTAGCGCGAACACCGGGGAGCTGTTTTTT.

The chain combines TRBV11-2 with TRBJ2-7; TRBD2 matches at 12 bases. CDR1 is SGHAT, CDR2 FQNNGV, per germline. The CDR3 totals 16 residues. The ends lost 5 bases at V and 5 bases at J; junction bases unmatched: 10. In nucleotides, the CDR3 is TGTGCCAGCAGCGCCACACTAGCGGGAGGATCCCACGAGCAGTACTTC. It translates to CASSATLAGGSHEQYF.

The chain joins TRBV7-8 to TRBJ2-7, with D unresolved. CDR1 and CDR2 from the germline V gene are SGHVS and FQNEAQ. The CDR3 is 12 residues long. V was clipped by 9 bases and J by 4 bases, with 13 bases between them. The CDR3 loop is CASKDGLYEQYF. CDR3 in DNA: TGTGCCAGTAAAGATGGGTTGTACGAGCAGTACTTC.

J is TRBJ1-1 and V is TRBV28; no firm D call. The germline CDR1 and CDR2 sequences are MDHEN and SYDVKM. CDR3 length equals 14 residues. Trimming shortened V by 3 bases and J by 0 bases, and 8 bases separated the two germline ends. The CDR3 DNA reads TGTGCCAGCAGTTTCTTATCGGTGAACACTGAAGCTTTCTTT. Protein sequence: CASSFLSVNTEAFF.

The rearrangement links TRBV11-2 to TRBJ2-5, with 7 bases that match TRBD2. Germline assignment: CDR1 SGHAT and CDR2 FQNNGV. J gave up 0 bases and V 5 bases, and 12 bases lay outside the gene matches. There are 17 residues in the CDR3. CDR3 in amino acids: CASSPQLAGEYQETQYF. In DNA form, the CDR3 reads TGTGCCAGCAGCCCTCAGCTGGCGGGAGAGTACCAAGAGACCCAGTACTTC.

This chain joins TRBV5-5 and TRBJ2-7; D not resolved. CDR3 length: 15 residues. V shed 0 bases and J shed 3 bases, with 13 bases lying between them. Germline V gene sequence: CDR1 SGHKS, CDR2 YYEKEE (reference sequence). This CDR3 reads CASSLEVAPIYEQYF. The CDR3 DNA is TGTGCCAGCAGCTTGGAGGTAGCTCCCATCTACGAGCAGTACTTC.

Here the CDR3 reads CASSPNLSQETQYF. CDR3 bases: TGTGCCAGCAGCCCCAACCTGAGTCAAGAGACCCAGTACTTC. The genes are TRBV7-9 and TRBJ2-5; D unresolved. Germline-derived CDR1 and CDR2 are SEHNR and FQNEAQ (reference sequence). The CDR3 is 14 amino acids. The V end was cut by 5 bases, the J end by 2 bases, with 12 bases between.